The 32 T cell receptor beta chains listed next were all sequenced from one sample in a study of blood T cell repertoires in COVID-19. Clones were read by immunoSEQ multiplex PCR, and TCRdb kept only the in-frame ones, dropping some. This sample yields tens of thousands of clones, of which over 75% are seen a single time; roughly 11% belongs to the top ten. Material: peripheral blood. The source of these receptors is a man aged 70-80 years with active or convalescent COVID-19.

This chain uses TRBV11-2 with TRBJ1-2; TRBD1 might be the D (5 bases). V was clipped by 2 bases and J by 3 bases, with 13 bases between them. The CDR3 runs 15 residues. CDR1 SGHAT and CDR2 FQNNGV come from the germline V gene. CDR3 in DNA: TGTGCCAGCAGCTTATCGCAGGGTGATTACTATGGCTACACCTTC. Translation: CASSLSQGDYYGYTF.

On this clone itself: This specimen includes other DNA sequences encoding the same CDR3. The gene calls are TRBV5-1 and TRBJ1-1; 7 bases match TRBD1. CDR1 and CDR2 from the germline V gene are SGHRS and YFSETQ. The CDR3 covers 14 residues. J gave up 2 bases and V 0 bases, and 1 base lay outside the gene matches. DNA of the CDR3: TGCGCCAGCAGCTTGGTAGGGGGCAACACTGAAGCTTTCTTT. Encoded protein: CASSLVGGNTEAFF.

This clone occurred once. V gene TRBV5-1 combines with J gene TRBJ2-6; D is uncertain. The CDR3 has 16 amino acids. With 1 base removed from V and 0 bases from J, the gap between germline ends came to 8 bases. The germline gives CDR1 SGHRS, CDR2 YFSETQ. The CDR3 region is CASSLPGLSGANVLTF. CDR3 nucleotides: TGCGCCAGCAGCTTGCCAGGCCTCTCTGGGGCCAACGTCCTGACTTTC. The full variable domain, its missing parts supplied by reference TRBV5-1 and TRBJ2-6, is KAGVTQTPRYLIKTRGQQVTLSCSPISGHRSVSWYQQTPGQGLQFLFEYFSETQRNKGNFPGRFSGRQFSNSRSEMNVSTLELGDSALYLCASSLPGLSGANVLTFGAGSRLTVL.

The chain joins TRBV7-8 to TRBJ2-5; perhaps TRBD1 as D (6 bases). Trimming pared 5 bases from V and 7 bases from J, leaving 20 bases between. Germline lookup yields CDR1 SGHVS and CDR2 FQNEAQ. The CDR3 spans 15 residues. CDR3 DNA: TGTGCCAGCAGCACCCGTTCGACAGGAGCTTGGACCCAGTACTTC. Protein product: CASSTRSTGAWTQYF.

This clone was picked up a small number of times. The chain couples TRBV3-1 (or the pseudogene TRBV3-2) to TRBJ1-6; D not resolved. Germline V lookup: CDR1 LGHDT, CDR2 YNNKEL (reference sequence). Trimming cost V 4 bases and J 10 bases, with 17 bases left between them. The CDR3 runs 15 residues. Written as DNA, the CDR3 is TGTGCCAGCAGCCCAATGGGAGTACGAGGGTCACCCCTCCACTTT. It is translated as CASSPMGVRGSPLHF.

The J gene is TRBJ1-5, the V gene TRBV9, with D unclear. Germline V CDR1 and CDR2: SGDLS, YYNGEE. V lost 3 bases to trimming and J lost 7 bases, with 17 bases between them. The CDR3 has 15 amino acids. This CDR3 reads CASSEGAWGEQPQHF. CDR3 nucleotide sequence: TGTGCCAGCAGCGAGGGAGCATGGGGTGAGCAGCCCCAGCATTTT.

The CDR3 loop reads CASRRTEDAHGYTF. The CDR3 DNA is TGTGCCAGCAGACGGACGGAGGACGCTCATGGCTACACCTTC. The gene calls are TRBV6-5 and TRBJ1-2; D is unclear. Germline CDR1 is MNHEY and CDR2 is SVGAGI. V dropped 6 bases and J dropped 6 bases, with 17 bases sitting between them. CDR3 length: 14 residues.

The chain carries TRBV6-2 or TRBV6-3 and TRBJ1-2; 11 bases match TRBD1. Germline V gene data show CDR1 as MNHEY and CDR2 as SVGEGT. Trimming removed 5 bases from V and 7 bases from J; junction bases left unmatched: 18. The CDR3 spans 18 residues. CDR3 DNA: TGTGCCAGCAGTCCCAGGACAGGGGGCGAGGGTCTAATTTTTGGCTACACCTTC. Translating it yields CASSPRTGGEGLIFGYTF.

Worth noting for this clone: Germline is not matched at one junction end, which may reflect a read error. This sequence joins TRBV6-1 and TRBJ1-2; TRBD1 agrees at 7 bases. CDR1 MNHNS and CDR2 SASEGT come from the germline V gene. CDR3 length: 13 amino acids. The CDR3 DNA follows: TGTGCCAGCAGGGAAGACAGGGACTATGGCTACACCTTC. Translating gives CASREDRDYGYTF.

This clone was counted a single time. V usage is TRBV28 and J usage is TRBJ1-1; D is uncertain. The V and J ends lost 3 bases and 0 bases respectively, with 5 bases between them. Germline V gene data show CDR1 as MDHEN and CDR2 as SYDVKM. The CDR3 runs 13 residues. CDR3 DNA: TGTGCCAGCAGTTTGCCGGTGAACACTGAAGCTTTCTTT. As protein: CASSLPVNTEAFF.

The V gene is TRBV7-2, the J gene TRBJ1-6; 9 bases line up with TRBD1. After removal of 3 bases from V and 9 bases from J, the junction contained 3 bases not matched to a gene. The germline gives CDR1 SGHTA, CDR2 FQGNSA. The length of the CDR3 is 14 residues. CDR3 in DNA: TGTGCCAGCAGCTTCGGGACAGGGTCTTCACCCCTCCACTTT. Protein product: CASSFGTGSSPLHF.

In its sample, this clone was seen once. This chain joins TRBV6-4 and TRBJ2-3; 7 nucleotides line up with TRBD1. The CDR3 length is 18 residues. The V segment lost 2 bases and the J segment 4 bases; nucleotides outside the gene matches: 15. Germline values: CDR1 MRHNA, CDR2 SNTAGT. The CDR3 DNA reads TGTGCCAGCAGTGACCCAGCACGTAGGCAGGGGGTTGCAGATACGCAGTATTTT. Translated: CASSDPARRQGVADTQYF.

This clone has only one observation. The V call is TRBV28, the J call TRBJ2-3; TRBD1 matches 9 bases. V lost 7 bases to trimming and J lost 3 bases; unmatched junction nucleotides: 5. Per germline, CDR1 MDHEN and CDR2 SYDVKM. CDR3 length: 14 amino acids. The CDR3 protein is CASTSGQGTDTQYF. The CDR3 DNA sequence: TGTGCCAGCACCTCTGGACAGGGGACAGATACGCAGTATTTT.

The J gene is TRBJ2-1, the V gene TRBV19; TRBD2 matches 10 bases. There are 16 residues in the CDR3. Germline V CDR1 and CDR2: LNHDA, SQIVND (reference sequence). J was trimmed by 5 bases and V by 5 bases; bases with no gene match: 9. CDR3 in amino acids: CASSPYLAGGHNEQFF. CDR3 nucleotides: TGTGCCAGTAGTCCCTATTTAGCGGGAGGTCACAATGAGCAGTTCTTC.

The rearrangement links TRBV27 to TRBJ2-7; a possible D gene is TRBD1 (6 bases). CDR1 is MNHEY and CDR2 is SMNVEV in the germline V gene (reference sequence). The CDR3 is 12 amino acids. The ends were cut back, 5 bases at V and 5 bases at J, with 10 bases in the middle. In DNA form, the CDR3 reads TGTGCCAGCAGTCGGACAGAGAACGAGCAGTACTTC. The encoded protein is CASSRTENEQYF.

This chain links TRBV13 with TRBJ2-3; 9 nucleotides match TRBD2. CDR3 length: 15 residues. Germline trimming cut 5 bases from V and 0 bases from J; bases unmatched to any gene: 3. Germline lookup yields CDR1 PRHDT and CDR2 FYEKMQ (reference sequence). The CDR3 is CASSALAGSTDTQYF. In DNA form, the CDR3 reads TGTGCCAGCAGCGCCCTAGCGGGGAGCACAGATACGCAGTATTTT.

The gene calls are TRBV7-9 and TRBJ1-1; 7 bases agree with TRBD1. Germline lookup yields CDR1 SEHNR and CDR2 FQNEAQ (reference sequence). The J segment lost 10 bases and the V segment lost 11 bases, leaving 13 bases of the junction unmatched. The CDR3 runs to 12 residues. The CDR3 is CASSPTGAAAFF. CDR3 nucleotide sequence: TGTGCCTCTAGCCCAACAGGGGCGGCAGCTTTCTTT.

The chain couples TRBV5-4 to TRBJ2-1, with a possible D match to TRBD2 (6 bases). The CDR3 totals 15 residues. Germline values: CDR1 SGHNT, CDR2 YYREEE (reference sequence). Trimming took off 4 bases at V and 0 bases at J, with 11 bases between the two ends. In DNA, the CDR3 is TGTGCCAGCAGCCACGCCGGGGGCTCCTACAATGAGCAGTTCTTC. It specifies CASSHAGGSYNEQFF.

This chain joins TRBV5-1 and TRBJ2-3; 7 bases are a match to TRBD2. Germline loops: CDR1 SGHRS, CDR2 YFSETQ. The CDR3 has 16 residues. V lost 0 bases to trimming and J lost 6 bases; unmatched junction nucleotides: 10. DNA for the CDR3: TGCGCCAGCAGCTTGGGTGGCGGGAGTCGAGTGGATACGCAGTATTTT. Protein sequence: CASSLGGGSRVDTQYF.

The CDR3 reads CASSARTSYNEQFF. The CDR3, as DNA: TGTGCCAGCAGCGCCCGGACTAGCTACAATGAGCAGTTCTTC. V usage is TRBV9 and J usage is TRBJ2-1, with TRBD2 matching over 7 bases. The V gene's germline CDR1 is SGDLS and CDR2 YYNGEE. The CDR3 is made up of 14 amino acids. The V gene end was trimmed by 3 bases and the J gene end by 3 bases; junction bases not matched to a gene: 3. The full variable domain, completed using reference TRBV9 and TRBJ2-1, is DSGVTQTPKHLITATGQRVTLRCSPRSGDLSVYWYQQSLDQGLQFLIQYYNGEERAKGNILERFSAQQFPDLHSELNLSSLELGDSALYFCASSARTSYNEQFFGPGTRLTVL.

The chain has TRBV5-1 and TRBJ1-1; 9 bases line up with TRBD1. The CDR3 runs 15 residues. Losses at the gene ends were 5 bases for V and 4 bases for J; bases not matched to a gene: 9. Germline lookup yields CDR1 SGHRS and CDR2 YFSETQ. The CDR3 DNA reads TGCGCCAGCAGGGGACAGGGAGTGATTACCACTGAAGCTTTCTTT. Translation gives CASRGQGVITTEAFF.

The chain has TRBV19 and TRBJ2-3, with D perhaps matching TRBD2 (6 bases). Germline CDR1 reads LNHDA; CDR2 reads SQIVND (reference sequence). The CDR3 spans 14 residues. Between the trimmed V and J ends, which lost 6 bases and 2 bases, there was a span of 12 bases. Written as DNA, the CDR3 is TGTGCCAGTAGGGAGGGTTCTTTCACAGATACGCAGTATTTT. Its translation: CASREGSFTDTQYF.

This chain uses TRBV28 with TRBJ1-2; perhaps TRBD1 as D (5 bases). The CDR3 covers 11 residues. The V end lost 6 bases, the J end lost 7 bases, and 9 bases lay between the germline ends. Germline assignment: CDR1 MDHEN and CDR2 SYDVKM. The CDR3 DNA follows: TGTGCCAGCAGCCACAGGTTTGGCTACACCTTC. Amino acids: CASSHRFGYTF.

The chain recombines TRBV19 with TRBJ2-1; TRBD2 matches 12 bases. This CDR3 comprises 16 residues. V lost 7 bases to trimming and J lost 8 bases; unmatched junction nucleotides: 12. Germline values: CDR1 LNHDA, CDR2 SQIVND (reference sequence). CDR3 bases: TGTGCCAGTACCTCCCTGACTAGCGGGAGTTCGTATGAGCAGTTCTTC. As protein: CASTSLTSGSSYEQFF. Based on the CDR3 plus reference TRBV19 and TRBJ2-1, the full variable domain is DGGITQSPKYLFRKEGQNVTLSCEQNLNHDAMYWYRQDPGQGLRLIYYSQIVNDFQKGDIAEGYSVSREKKESFPLTVTSAQKNPTAFYLCASTSLTSGSSYEQFFGPGTRLTVL.

The CDR3 spells CASSFQGSSGNTIYF. CDR3 sequence (DNA): TGTGCCAGCAGCTTTCAGGGGAGCTCTGGAAACACCATATATTTT. V is TRBV11-2 and J is TRBJ1-3; possible D gene TRBD1, 6 bases. The CDR3 contains 15 residues. Trimming pared 3 bases from V and 0 bases from J, leaving 9 bases between. Germline CDR1 reads SGHAT; CDR2 reads FQNNGV.

The V gene is TRBV24-1, the J gene TRBJ2-3; the match to TRBD1 covers 10 bases. The germline gives CDR1 KGHDR, CDR2 SFDVKD. V gave up 10 bases and J gave up 2 bases; unmatched junction bases: 2. CDR3 length equals 13 residues. CDR3 region: CATGQGYTDTQYF. In nucleotides, the CDR3 is TGTGCCACGGGACAGGGGTACACAGATACGCAGTATTTT.

This clone has just one count. The chain employs TRBV19 and TRBJ2-6; D uncertain. The germline CDR1 and CDR2 sequences are LNHDA and SQIVND (reference sequence). V was clipped by 3 bases and J by 3 bases, with 6 bases between them. The CDR3 is made up of 14 amino acids. The DNA for the CDR3 is TGTGCCAGTAGTATTGGGCTTGGGGCCAACGTCCTGACTTTC. Translation gives CASSIGLGANVLTF.

The chain couples TRBV6-2 or TRBV6-3 to TRBJ2-1; D is ambiguous. The V and J ends lost 3 bases and 0 bases respectively, with 6 bases between them. This CDR3 has 14 residues. Germline-derived CDR1 and CDR2 are MNHEY and SVGEGT. In nucleotides, the CDR3 is TGTGCCAGCAGTTATCACAGCTCCTACAATGAGCAGTTCTTC. This codes for CASSYHSSYNEQFF.

The genes are TRBV28 and TRBJ2-7; 8 bases are shared with TRBD1. The CDR3 consists of 15 residues. V shed 6 bases, J shed 4 bases, and the junction held 11 bases outside the gene matches. Germline V gene data show CDR1 as MDHEN and CDR2 as SYDVKM. The CDR3 sequence is CASSRVRTGNYEQYF. DNA of the CDR3: TGTGCCAGCAGCCGCGTTAGGACAGGGAATTACGAGCAGTACTTC.

J is TRBJ2-4 and V is TRBV28; 9 nucleotides align to TRBD1. The V gene's germline CDR1 is MDHEN and CDR2 SYDVKM. The CDR3 runs to 18 residues. V gave up 3 bases and J gave up 1 base; unmatched junction bases: 10. This CDR3 is CASSFQPGQGWAKNIQYF. The CDR3, as DNA: TGTGCCAGCAGTTTTCAACCAGGACAGGGGTGGGCCAAAAACATTCAGTACTTC.

V usage is TRBV7-9 and J usage is TRBJ2-1; 9 bases are a match to TRBD2. The J segment lost 0 bases and the V segment lost 5 bases, leaving 14 bases of the junction unmatched. CDR1 SEHNR and CDR2 FQNEAQ come from the germline V gene (reference sequence). This CDR3 has 19 amino acids. As DNA, the CDR3 is TGTGCCAGCAGCCCTAGCCCCGTGTCGCGGGAGGGCTCCTACAATGAGCAGTTCTTC. It codes for CASSPSPVSREGSYNEQFF.

This chain links TRBV5-5 with TRBJ2-7; 9 bases align to TRBD1. Per the germline V gene, CDR1 is SGHKS and CDR2 is YYEKEE (reference sequence). Germline trimming cut 0 bases from V and 6 bases from J; bases unmatched to any gene: 13. This CDR3 has 17 amino acids. CDR3 region: CASSLVLRTGAYSEQYF. CDR3 DNA: TGTGCCAGCAGCTTGGTTCTTAGGACAGGGGCCTACTCCGAGCAGTACTTC.